Listed here are 21 T cell receptor beta chains from one sample, sequenced in a study of persistence of HIV-infected CD4 T cells. Overlapping HIV-1 Gag 15-mer peptides at approximately 0.96 ug per peptide per mL were used. CD4+ T cells upregulating both CD40 ligand and CD69 were sorted as responding cells. The antigens of these receptors remain unknown. This was the immunoSEQ version 4 assay in survey mode. This table comes from immunoSEQ multiplex PCR, and its TCRdb copy is limited to in-frame clones, with some not included. The profile covers about 30,000 clones, with 70% appearing a single time and approximately 1.5% taken by the ten largest. This specimen consisted of CD4+ T cells sorted from PBMCs after roughly 18-hour stimulation, obtained from a patient who received antiretroviral therapy. The receptors were gathered from an adult man with HIV who was CMV-seropositive.

The V call is TRBV18, the J call TRBJ2-7; 10 bases line up with TRBD2. The germline V gene encodes CDR1 KGHSH and CDR2 LQKENI. CDR3 size: 16 residues. Trimming at V came to 3 bases and at J to 7 bases, leaving 12 bases not matched to a gene. For the CDR3, the DNA is TGTGCCAGCTCACCTACGAGTCTAGCGGGGGTTCGGGAGCAGTACTTC. It yields the protein CASSPTSLAGVREQYF.

The chain recombines TRBV29-1 with TRBJ2-4; a weak D match, TRBD1 (6 bases). Germline assignment: CDR1 SQVTM and CDR2 ANQGSEA. CDR3 length equals 12 residues. The germline V and J ends were trimmed by 4 bases and 12 bases, with 16 bases remaining between them. CDR3 bases: TGCAGCGTTGTGGCCCCAGGGGAGTATCAGTACTTC. Its protein is CSVVAPGEYQYF. Full variable domain (missing parts from reference TRBV29-1 and TRBJ2-4): SAVISQKPSRDICQRGTSLTIQCQVDSQVTMMFWYRQQPGQSLTLIATANQGSEATYESGFVIDKFPISRPNLTFSTLTVSNMSPEDSSIYLCSVVAPGEYQYFGAGTRLSVL.

V gene TRBV14 combines with J gene TRBJ2-7, with 8 bases fitting TRBD1. J was trimmed by 1 base and V by 4 bases; bases with no gene match: 6. Germline V gene data show CDR1 as SGHDN and CDR2 as FVKESK. CDR3 length equals 15 residues. The CDR3 nucleotides read TGTGCCAGCAGCCGAGACAGGGGTTGGTCCTACGAGCAGTACTTC. Amino acid sequence: CASSRDRGWSYEQYF.

The chain carries TRBV18 and TRBJ1-6; TRBD1 matches 7 bases. The CDR3 is 14 amino acids. V gave up 2 bases and J gave up 7 bases; unmatched junction bases: 2. Germline CDR1 is KGHSH and CDR2 is LQKENI. DNA of the CDR3: TGTGCCAGCTCACCAGGACAGGCGAATTCACCCCTCCACTTT. Its translation is CASSPGQANSPLHF. Based on the CDR3 plus reference TRBV18 and TRBJ1-6, the full variable domain is NAGVMQNPRHLVRRRGQEARLRCSPMKGHSHVYWYRQLPEEGLKFMVYLQKENIIDESGMPKERFSAEFPKEGPSILRIQQVVRGDSAAYFCASSPGQANSPLHFGNGTRLTVT.

This clone was detected only a few times. The chain is built from TRBV7-9 and TRBJ2-7; 10 positions match TRBD1. The CDR3 loop spans 14 amino acids. V lost 3 bases, J lost 5 bases, and 4 bases stayed unmatched. Germline V gene data show CDR1 as SEHNR and CDR2 as FQNEAQ (reference sequence). The CDR3 DNA is TGTGCCAGCAGCTTGACAGGGGGCGCGGACGAGCAGTACTTC. Its translation is CASSLTGGADEQYF.

The chain uses TRBV9 and TRBJ1-2; 10 bases fit TRBD1. V lost 0 bases and J lost 0; bases outside the gene matches: 8. In germline, CDR1 is SGDLS, CDR2 YYNGEE. The CDR3 totals 18 residues. DNA for the CDR3: TGTGCCAGCAGCGTAGAGGACAGGGGGTATCGGGCTAACTATGGCTACACCTTC. Residues: CASSVEDRGYRANYGYTF.

The chain is built from TRBV19 and TRBJ2-7; 10 bases agree with TRBD1. The length of the CDR3 is 18 residues. The V gene's germline CDR1 is LNHDA and CDR2 SQIVND (reference sequence). Losses at the gene ends were 6 bases for V and 0 bases for J; bases not matched to a gene: 14. CDR3 DNA sequence: TGTGCCAGTAGACGCAAAGGGACAGGGGTCCGCAGCTCCTACGAGCAGTACTTC. Encoded protein: CASRRKGTGVRSSYEQYF.

CDR3 sequence reads: CASTLGYTQDGYTF. Written as DNA, the CDR3 is TGTGCCAGCACCTTGGGGTATACCCAAGATGGCTACACCTTC. J is TRBJ1-2 and V is TRBV28; D gene unclear. V was pared by 7 bases and J by 6 bases, with 18 bases between. CDR1 MDHEN and CDR2 SYDVKM come from the germline V gene. The length of the CDR3 is 14 residues.

This clone is deemed medium-sized. This chain links TRBV9 with TRBJ1-4; D gene ambiguous. V was clipped by 3 bases and J by 5 bases, with 14 bases between them. The CDR3 has 15 residues. CDR1 is SGDLS and CDR2 is YYNGEE in the germline V gene. Written as DNA, the CDR3 is TGTGCCAGCAGCGGACCCAGCGGACCAAATGAAAAACTGTTTTTT. Amino acids: CASSGPSGPNEKLFF.

The CDR3 reads CASSAGANVLTF. In DNA, the CDR3 is TGTGCCAGTAGTGCCGGGGCCAACGTCCTGACTTTC. V and J are TRBV19 and TRBJ2-6; D remains unclear. CDR1 is LNHDA, CDR2 SQIVND, per germline (reference sequence). Trimming took 5 bases from V and 4 from J, leaving 3 bases between them. The CDR3 length is 12 residues. The whole variable domain, filled in from reference TRBV19 and TRBJ2-6, reads DGGITQSPKYLFRKEGQNVTLSCEQNLNHDAMYWYRQDPGQGLRLIYYSQIVNDFQKGDIAEGYSVSREKKESFPLTVTSAQKNPTAFYLCASSAGANVLTFGAGSRLTVL.

In this sample, this clone turned up a few times. The chain employs TRBV4-1 and TRBJ1-6; D call uncertain. This CDR3 is 15 amino acids long. CDR1 and CDR2 from the germline V gene are MGHRA and YSYEKL. The V end was cut by 0 bases, the J end by 7 bases, with 10 bases between. The DNA for the CDR3 is TGCGCCAGCAGCCAAGAGTGGACGAGGAATTCACCCCTCCACTTT. Translating it yields CASSQEWTRNSPLHF.

V gene TRBV10-2 combines with J gene TRBJ1-5; a weak D match, TRBD1 (6 bases). Germline V gene sequence: CDR1 WSHSY, CDR2 SAAADI. The CDR3 covers 13 residues. With 3 bases removed from V and 7 bases from J, the gap between germline ends came to 10 bases. CDR3 sequence (DNA): TGCGCCAGCAGTGAACAGGGTCGGCAGCCCCAGCATTTT. Amino acids: CASSEQGRQPQHF.

This clone has only a few counts. J is TRBJ2-3 and V is TRBV14; the D gene could be TRBD1 or TRBD2 (5 bases each). The CDR3 spans 12 residues. V was clipped by 4 bases and J by 7 bases, with 9 bases between them. Germline CDR1 reads SGHDN; CDR2 reads FVKESK. The DNA for the CDR3 is TGTGCCAGCAGCCCGAGGGGATATACGCAGTATTTT. It codes for CASSPRGYTQYF.

V usage is TRBV12-3 or TRBV12-4 and J usage is TRBJ1-1; unclear D gene. V lost 4 bases, J lost 3 bases, and 3 bases lay in between. The CDR3 covers 11 residues. The CDR3 region is CASSSYTEAFF. CDR3 nucleotide sequence: TGTGCCAGCAGTTCATACACTGAAGCTTTCTTT.

V is TRBV7-9 and J is TRBJ2-7; 11 bases agree with TRBD1. The germline V gene has CDR1 SEHNR and CDR2 FQNEAQ (reference sequence). V shed 4 bases, J shed 4 bases, and the junction held 6 bases outside the gene matches. The CDR3 length is 15 residues. CDR3: CASSYTDRGQYEQYF. CDR3 DNA sequence: TGTGCCAGCAGCTATACGGACAGGGGGCAGTACGAGCAGTACTTC.

By proportion, this clone is medium-sized. The rearrangement links TRBV7-8 to TRBJ2-3; D possibly corresponds to TRBD2 (6 bases). Germline-derived CDR1 and CDR2 are SGHVS and FQNEAQ. This CDR3 region has 16 residues. Trimming removed 5 bases at V and 6 bases at J, with 21 bases between. The CDR3 bases are TGTGCCAGCAGCCCGCCGGGACTCCGCTCTGGGGATACGCAGTATTTT. Translated, it gives CASSPPGLRSGDTQYF.

The genes are TRBV28 and TRBJ2-1, with 8 bases fitting TRBD2. This CDR3 has 16 residues. With V trimmed by 3 bases and J by 7 bases, 11 bases remained unmatched. CDR1 is MDHEN, CDR2 SYDVKM, per germline. The CDR3 coding sequence is TGTGCCAGCAGTTTTTATCAGGCGGGGGGAGGGAATGAGCAGTTCTTC. Amino acids: CASSFYQAGGGNEQFF.

The chain joins TRBV9 to TRBJ1-6; D gene unclear. This CDR3 is 14 amino acids long. Trimming removed 1 base at V and 9 bases at J, with 11 bases between. Germline-derived CDR1 and CDR2 are SGDLS and YYNGEE. The CDR3 DNA is TGTGCCAGCAGCGTACCGGGGAGAGGTTCACCCCTCCACTTT. This sequence encodes CASSVPGRGSPLHF.

This rearrangement joins TRBV28 to TRBJ2-7, with D possibly being TRBD1 or TRBD2 (6 bases each). Trimming cost V 0 bases and J 5 bases, with 14 bases left between them. From germline, CDR1 is MDHEN and CDR2 SYDVKM. The CDR3 is 15 amino acids. CDR3 in amino acids: CASSLWEGVRNEQYF. In nucleotides, the CDR3 is TGTGCCAGCAGTTTATGGGAGGGGGTTAGGAACGAGCAGTACTTC.

The rearrangement joins TRBV28 to TRBJ2-6, with D hard to call. Trimming removed 5 bases at V and 0 bases at J, with 8 bases between. The CDR3 length is 15 residues. Germline values: CDR1 MDHEN, CDR2 SYDVKM. CDR3 loop: CASSPGFSGANVLTF. Here the CDR3 DNA reads TGTGCCAGCAGTCCCGGGTTCTCTGGGGCCAACGTCCTGACTTTC.

The chain joins TRBV6-1 to TRBJ1-2, with D maybe TRBD1 (5 bases). V gave up 3 bases and J gave up 9 bases, with 14 bases separating them. Germline V gene lookup returns CDR1 MNHNS and CDR2 SASEGT. The CDR3 is 13 amino acids. The CDR3 region is CASSEGLSSSYTF. The CDR3 DNA reads TGTGCCAGCAGTGAGGGGCTCTCTTCGAGCTACACCTTC.